This T cell receptor beta chain emerged from a study of blood T cell repertoires in COVID-19. Across the whole study: From T cells, B-cell-depleted T cells, or PBMCs came the material, which was cDNA or gDNA.

CDR1 and CDR2 from the germline V gene are GTSNPN and SVGIG (reference sequence). The CDR3 runs to 13 residues. The ends lost 5 bases at V and 1 base at J; junction bases unmatched: 3. Data came from immunoSEQ multiplex PCR; TCRdb stores just in-frame clones and leaves some out. The sample consists of about 170,000 clones, around 85% of them appearing once. What was sequenced was peripheral blood. The rearrangement uses TRBV30 and TRBJ2-3, with 7 bases lining up with TRBD1. The receptor comes from a man between 60 and 75 years old who had recovered from COVID-19. CDR3 nucleotides: TGTGCCTGGGCTACAGGGGGCACAGATACGCAGTATTTT. Protein product: CAWATGGTDTQYF.